This T cell receptor beta chain originates from a study of blood T cell repertoires in COVID-19 (dated by TCRdb to the early 2020s). Broadly, across the study: The collaborator samples originated in the United States, Italy and Spain and spanned the acute and convalescent phases of COVID-19. The material from the prospective study consisted of cDNA or gDNA derived from T cells, B-cell-depleted T cells, or PBMCs. Subjects who had been exposed to COVID-19, were actively infected with it, or had recovered from it provided the deeply sampled blood TCRbeta repertoires that made up the dataset. The repertoires were made available in a free public database intended to serve as a resource for research on the immune response to SARS-CoV-2. The samples were drawn from the first 160 participants of the ongoing ImmuneRACE study and from over 950 subjects provided by 6 global collaborators. Nearly every sample came with metadata listing a de-identified subject ID, COVID-19 status, age in years and sex. Where available, HLA class I and class II types were obtained from metadata supplied by the sample provider rather than from assay-based typing. Overall study results and their limits: How much clinical and demographic metadata was included differed by source and by participant, and the metadata was provided uncurated.

The cysteine opens and the phenylalanine closes a CDR3 of 14 amino acids. This entry keeps only the CDR3 DNA: 42 bases, framed from base 1. According to the germline V gene, CDR1 reads SQVTM and CDR2 reads ANQGSEA. V and J are trimmed by 6 bases and 4 bases, and the gene matches miss 7 bases of the junction. A note on this clone: What antigen it recognizes has not been identified. No base-level quality is on record; no much larger clone is a single base apart.

The collaborating institutions used their own protocols to collect whole blood in K2EDTA tubes. Collaborator samples were shipped for TCRbeta analysis as frozen whole blood, isolated PBMCs, or DNA extracted from either sample type. TCRbeta CDR3 regions were amplified from genomic DNA by means of the immunoSEQ Assay, a bias-controlled multiplex PCR. The study's own analysis went as follows. Within the assay, amplification of reference gene primers was used to estimate how many nucleated cells each sample contained. To quantify the absolute abundance of each unique TCRbeta CDR3 rearrangement, sequence reads were collapsed and filtered. For each sample, productive Simpson clonality was calculated as the square root of Simpson's diversity index over productive rearrangements. TCRdb provides this immuneACCESS table in a form limited to in-frame rearrangements. Some clones are lacking; in checked studies, under half of them reflect an unresolved V gene, and why the rest are absent is not known. The V and J calls and clone size come from that table; D and trimming were worked out from the DNA. For this sample the table gives tens of thousands of clones, of which roughly 91% were detected only once. The ten largest clones capture 1.5% to 2% of the sample.

The rearrangement joined TRBV29-1 to TRBJ1-2, and 11 junctional nucleotides match TRBD1. The TCR was taken from a woman aged 45-65 years in a cohort sampled during active COVID-19. The sequenced sample was peripheral blood. The CDR3 in this case is CSVDGTGGGYGYTF. The DNA sequence is TGCAGCGTGGACGGGACAGGGGGAGGCTATGGCTACACCTTC.